The clone carrying this T cell receptor (beta chain) was counted ten times or more. TCRdb processed the reads anew with MiXCR; each CDR3 protein has one entry. The sample has about 300,000 distinct CDR3 sequences, around 10% seen once. The data belong to a study of T cell repertoires in cytomegalovirus infection. Study-wide context: Matching HLA type and CMV infection were both indicated by public TCR beta signatures.

Specimen: PBMCs. This clonotype originated in a human donor in good health (CMV status not recorded). Some clones in this sample may be carry-over from other donors' samples.

The CDR3 sequence: CASSLLPYSPKTEAFF. The CDR3 nucleotides read TGTGCCAGCAGTCTGCTGCCGTACAGCCCTAAAACTGAAGCTTTCTTT. V usage is TRBV6-5 and J usage is TRBJ1-1; D is unresolved. The length of the CDR3 is 16 residues. The germline V gene encodes CDR1 MNHEY and CDR2 SVGAGI. Trimming pared 5 bases from V and 5 bases from J, leaving 21 bases between.